This record concerns one T cell receptor beta chain sequence. What it recognizes is unknown. The sample belongs to a study of yellow fever vaccine responses in identical twins. Whole-study findings and limits: The T cell response to vaccination in identical twins was reportedly partly convergent and partly personalized.

Each CDR3 protein gets one entry after TCRdb re-called the RT-PCR reads with MiXCR. The sample yields around 9,600 distinct CDR3 sequences, approximately 88% seen once. V lost 1 base and J lost 7, with 6 bases in between. Germline lookup yields CDR1 SGHDT and CDR2 YYEEEE. This CDR3 contains 12 residues. The input for sequencing was T cells from blood (PBMCs), unsorted or a sorted subset (not recorded which), taken before or after yellow fever vaccination (not recorded which). This TCR derives from a woman aged 18 to 35 who received the yellow fever vaccine. The chain employs TRBV5-6 and TRBJ2-1; D is unclear. The CDR3 nucleotides read TGTGCCAGCAGCTTGTTACGGAATGAGCAGTTCTTC. Protein sequence: CASSLLRNEQFF.